The source of this TCR beta chain is a study of identifying expanded T cells in peripheral blood. The protocol was immunoSEQ multiplex PCR, while the TCRdb copy is restricted to in-frame clones and leaves out a portion. The sample records tens of thousands of clones, about 87% being singletons. The V end was cut by 5 bases, the J end by 4 bases, with 7 bases between. Germline values: CDR1 SGHVS, CDR2 FNYEAQ. This CDR3 is 12 amino acids long. The sequencing sample was made of blood. The sequence came from a person between 18 and 69 years old in good health. V gene TRBV7-6 combines with J gene TRBJ2-3; D perhaps matches TRBD2 (5 bases). CDR3 region: CASSRGPDTQYF. Written as DNA, the CDR3 is TGTGCCAGCAGCCGAGGGCCAGATACGCAGTATTTT.